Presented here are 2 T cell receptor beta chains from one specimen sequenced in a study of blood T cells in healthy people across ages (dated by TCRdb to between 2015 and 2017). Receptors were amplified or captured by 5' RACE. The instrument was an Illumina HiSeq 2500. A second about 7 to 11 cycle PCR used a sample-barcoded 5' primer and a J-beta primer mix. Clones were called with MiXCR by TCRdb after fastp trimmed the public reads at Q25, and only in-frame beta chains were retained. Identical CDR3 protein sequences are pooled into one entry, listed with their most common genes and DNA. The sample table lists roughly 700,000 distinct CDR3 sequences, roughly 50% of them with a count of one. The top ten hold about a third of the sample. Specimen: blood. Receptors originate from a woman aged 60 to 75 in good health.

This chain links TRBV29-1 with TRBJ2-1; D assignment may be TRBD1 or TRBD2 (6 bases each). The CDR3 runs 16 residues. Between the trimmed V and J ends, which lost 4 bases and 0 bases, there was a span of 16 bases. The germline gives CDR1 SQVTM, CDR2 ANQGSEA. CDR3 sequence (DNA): TGCAGCGTTGTTGCGAAGGGGGGAATCTCCTACAATGAGCAGTTCTTC. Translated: CSVVAKGGISYNEQFF.

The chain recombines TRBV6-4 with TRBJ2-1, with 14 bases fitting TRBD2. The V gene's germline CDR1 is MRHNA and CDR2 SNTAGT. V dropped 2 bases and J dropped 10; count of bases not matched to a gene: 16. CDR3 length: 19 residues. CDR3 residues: CASSDTTSGRADTQWEQFF. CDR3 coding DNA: TGTGCCAGCAGTGACACGACTAGCGGGAGGGCCGACACTCAATGGGAGCAGTTCTTC.